The next 5 T cell receptor beta chains were all read from a single sample in a study of tumor-infiltrating lymphocytes in primary liver carcinoma. Using a constant-region primer together with ProtoScript II reverse transcriptase, TCR beta cDNA was made from roughly 520 ng of total RNA. The TCR beta library was amplified through three nested multiplex PCR rounds in a modified ARM-PCR procedure. TRBV1-TRBV30 forward primers paired with a C-beta reverse primer were used in the first two PCR rounds, which ran roughly 9 cycles each. TCRdb passed the multiplex PCR reads through MiXCR, listing each CDR3 protein once. Among more than 100,000 distinct CDR3 sequences listed, around 65% were seen once. Without any cell sorting, roughly 20-32 mg of bulk tissue yielded co-extracted RNA and DNA. The specimen sequenced was tumor-adjacent normal liver tissue. The source of these receptors is a woman in her sixties with primary liver carcinoma and hepatitis B virus infection.

Remarks on this clonotype: Lacking the conserved final phenylalanine or tryptophan, this CDR3 likely reflects a read error. The rearrangement uses TRBV12-3 or TRBV12-4 and TRBJ1-2; tentative D call: TRBD1 (5 bases). The CDR3 is 13 residues long. Trimming left V 5 bases short and J 8 bases short, with 15 bases between. The DNA for the CDR3 is TGTGCCAGCAGTATTCGGGGGGAGTACGGCTACACCTCC. Amino acid sequence: CASSIRGEYGYTS.

This clonotype has ten or more counts. The chain has TRBV6-5 and TRBJ2-7; D is perhaps TRBD1 or TRBD2 (6 bases each). Germline-derived CDR1 and CDR2 are MNHEY and SVGAGI. This CDR3 contains 15 residues. V was pared by 6 bases and J by 0 bases, with 15 bases between. CDR3 residues: CASSPGAGASYEQYF. The CDR3 DNA reads TGTGCCAGCAGCCCGGGGGCAGGGGCCTCCTACGAGCAGTACTTC.

The genes are TRBV6-2 or TRBV6-3 and TRBJ1-2; no definite D call. There are 13 residues in the CDR3. Germline CDR1 is MNHEY and CDR2 is SVGEGT. The V and J ends lost 2 bases and 6 bases respectively, with 10 bases between them. The CDR3 sequence is CASSYTCGNGYTF. CDR3 DNA sequence: TGTGCCAGCAGTTACACATGCGGCAATGGCTACACCTTC.

On this clonotype itself: Since a much larger clone is just one base distant, this may be a read error. Without the conserved terminal phenylalanine or tryptophan, this CDR3 likely stems from a read error. The chain recombines TRBV5-1 with TRBJ2-5, with TRBD2 matching over 9 bases. There are 16 residues in the CDR3. CDR1 and CDR2 (germline): SGHRS, YFSETQ. V lost 5 bases to trimming and J lost 5 bases; unmatched junction nucleotides: 13. This chain's CDR3 is CASRPVIAGVGETQYI. The CDR3 DNA follows: TGCGCCAGCAGGCCCGTTATAGCGGGAGTGGGGGAGACCCAGTACATC.

A note on this clonotype: Germline and junction disagree at one end, which may indicate a read error. The gene calls are TRBV24-1 and TRBJ2-1, with 7 nucleotides matching TRBD2. Germline loops: CDR1 KGHDR, CDR2 SFDVKD. The CDR3 loop spans 15 amino acids. The CDR3 sequence is CAISDQAGVSDEQFF. The CDR3 DNA reads as TGTGCCATCAGTGATCAGGCGGGAGTAAGCGATGAGCAGTTCTTC.